The text below deals with one T cell receptor beta chain. Its antigen has not been determined. The input lacks base qualities; no much larger clone sits a single base away. The data originate from a study of blood T cell repertoires in COVID-19 (dated by TCRdb to the early 2020s). With respect to the entire study: Samples covering the acute and convalescent phases of COVID-19 were provided by collaborators in the United States, Italy and Spain. A freely available public database, intended as a resource for researchers studying the immune response to SARS-CoV-2, is where the repertoires were released. Samples came from the ongoing ImmuneRACE study (first 160 participants) plus 1,254 subjects from 6 global collaborators. The prospective study material was composed of cDNA or gDNA derived from T cells, B-cell-depleted T cells, or PBMCs. Subjects who had been exposed to COVID-19, were actively infected with it, or had recovered from it provided the deeply sampled blood TCRbeta repertoires that made up the dataset. The sample metadata nearly always contained a de-identified subject ID, COVID-19 status, age in years and sex. Where available, HLA class I and class II types were taken from metadata supplied by the sample provider and were not determined by assay-based typing. What the study reported, not specific to this receptor: The quantity of clinical and demographic metadata differed by source and by participant and was supplied without curation.

The collaborating institutions used their own protocols to collect whole blood in K2EDTA tubes. For TCRbeta analysis, collaborator samples were shipped as frozen whole blood, as isolated PBMCs, or as DNA extracted from either sample type. TCRbeta CDR3 regions were amplified from genomic DNA by means of the immunoSEQ Assay, a bias-controlled multiplex PCR. The authors' pipeline ran thus. The number of nucleated cells in each sample was estimated by amplification of reference gene primers within the assay. To quantify the absolute abundance of each unique TCRbeta CDR3 rearrangement, sequence reads were collapsed and filtered. Productive Simpson clonality was computed per sample as the square root of Simpson's diversity index over productive rearrangements. Sourced from immuneACCESS, this table was stored by TCRdb with only in-frame sequences that have V and J called. A share of the clones is absent; for the studies checked, an unresolved V gene accounts for under half, and the remainder has no known explanation. V and J calls and clone size are those listed in that table; D and trimming were worked out from the DNA. For this sample the table gives about 48,000 clones, of which 80% to 90% were detected only once. The ten largest clonotypes hold around 5.3% of the sample.

CDR3 length: 16 amino acids, cysteine to phenylalanine. This entry keeps only the CDR3 DNA: 48 bases, framed from base 1. CDR1 SGHRS and CDR2 YFSETQ are derived from the germline V gene. V ends up 3 bases short and J 0 bases short, with an unmatched junction base count of 7. This TCR derives from a human donor in a cohort sampled during active COVID-19. The chain employs TRBV5-1 and TRBJ1-2; 8 middle bases align to TRBD1. Material: peripheral blood. Read as DNA, the sequence is TGCGCCAGCAGCTATCGGACAGGGACCGCTAACTATGGCTACACCTTC. The translation is CASSYRTGTANYGYTF.